This is a list of T cell receptor beta chains from one sample in a study of T cell repertoires in cytomegalovirus infection. TCRdb reprocessed the reads via MiXCR and lists one record per CDR3 protein. Among some 320,000 distinct CDR3 sequences listed, 25% to 35% were seen once. No antigen is known for these receptors. The sequences come from cultured PBMCs, collected from culture after CMV antigen stimulation. The receptors originated from a human donor in good health (CMV status not recorded). Some clones in this sample may be carry-over from other donors' samples. The CDR3 runs from the conserved cysteine through the conserved F or W. The D gene is left open where the match is weak. Expanded clones get a size class; other rows say once, few or many, or leave the size out.

cdr3_nt	cdr3_aa	v_call	j_call	clone_size	d_call
TGTGCCAGTAGTACCAAAGGGGGGCTCAACACTGAAGCTTTCTTT	CASSTKGGLNTEAFF	TRBV19	TRBJ1-1	few	NA
TGTGCCAGCAGCTACGGGACAGAGCAGTTCTTC	CASSYGTEQFF	TRBV11-2	TRBJ2-1	NA	NA
TGCAGTGCTCTTGAGAGGTCAGCCAAAAACATTCAGTACTTC	CSALERSAKNIQYF	TRBV20-1	TRBJ2-4	NA	NA
TGTGCCAGCAGCTTAGGGCAGGGTGTCAACTATGGCTACACCTTC	CASSLGQGVNYGYTF	TRBV7-2	TRBJ1-2	NA	NA
TGTGCCAGCAGCTTAGTTCCGGGACACAGCAGGAGTGGCTACACCTTC	CASSLVPGHSRSGYTF	TRBV11-2	TRBJ1-2	NA	NA
TGTGCCATCAGTGAGAGCAACAGGGTGGTGGCAGATACGCAGTATTTT	CAISESNRVVADTQYF	TRBV10-3	TRBJ2-3	few	NA
TGTGCCAGCAGCTTGGGAATAGATTGGGAGACCCAGTACTTC	CASSLGIDWETQYF	TRBV11-2	TRBJ2-5	many	NA
TGTGCCAGCAGTTTAGCGGGGACTCAGTCCGGGGAGCTGTTTTTT	CASSLAGTQSGELFF	TRBV12-3/TRBV12-4	TRBJ2-2	NA	NA
TGTGCCAGCAGAGGAGCGGGGGGGCCAGATACGCAGTATTTT	CASRGAGGPDTQYF	TRBV2	TRBJ2-3	few	TRBD2
TGTGCCAGCCGCAGGGGTAATTCACCCCTCCACTTT	CASRRGNSPLHF	TRBV13	TRBJ1-6	NA	NA